These 23 T cell receptor beta chains originate from one sample sequenced in a study of control samples from healthy donors and cancer patients. Clones were sequenced by immunoSEQ multiplex PCR, and TCRdb holds only the in-frame ones, with some missing. The sample gives 40,000 to 50,000 clones, approximately 82% of which show up once; roughly 44% is in the top ten. Sequenced material: blood. The receptors originated from a man in his 60s in good health.

The rearrangement uses TRBV5-1 and TRBJ1-4; no clear D gene. The CDR3 extends over 16 amino acids. Germline CDR1 and CDR2: SGHRS and YFSETQ. The V end was cut by 4 bases, the J end by 3 bases, with 16 bases between. The CDR3 here is CASSPATVTANEKLFF. The DNA for the CDR3 is TGCGCCAGCAGCCCGGCAACAGTGACGGCTAATGAAAAACTGTTTTTT.

This clone was seen only once. V and J are TRBV15 and TRBJ2-7; D not certain. Trimming shortened V by 0 bases and J by 1 base, and 10 bases separated the two germline ends. The CDR3 loop spans 15 amino acids. The germline gives CDR1 LNHNV, CDR2 YYDKDF (reference sequence). The CDR3 region has the DNA TGTGCCACCAGCAGAGATTTACAGCCTTCCTACGAGCAGTACTTC. It is translated as CATSRDLQPSYEQYF. The variable domain in full, with the rest retrieved from reference TRBV15 and TRBJ2-7, is DAMVIQNPRYQVTQFGKPVTLSCSQTLNHNVMYWYQQKSSQAPKLLFHYYDKDFNNEADTPDNFQSRRPNTSFCFLDIRSPGLGDTAMYLCATSRDLQPSYEQYFGPGTRLTVT.

This clone was counted a few times. This sequence joins TRBV5-1 and TRBJ2-7; TRBD2 agrees at 13 bases. The V gene's germline CDR1 is SGHRS and CDR2 YFSETQ. The CDR3 totals 17 residues. The junction had 10 bases not matched to a gene; V was cut back by 3 bases and J by 4 bases. DNA of the CDR3: TGCGCCAGCAGCTCCGGCAGCGGGACTAGCGGGATTTACGAGCAGTACTTC. Translated: CASSSGSGTSGIYEQYF.

V gene TRBV6-5 combines with J gene TRBJ1-2, with D tentatively TRBD1 (5 bases). The CDR3 runs 11 residues. V lost 6 bases and J 8 bases, leaving 10 bases between the germline ends. In germline, CDR1 is MNHEY, CDR2 SVGAGI. The CDR3 DNA follows: TGTGCCAGCAGGATAGGGGTGGGCTACACCTTC. It specifies CASRIGVGYTF.

The chain links TRBV6-5 to TRBJ2-2; possibly TRBD1 for D (5 bases). V was trimmed by 6 bases and J by 2 bases, leaving 10 bases between them. Germline V gene lookup returns CDR1 MNHEY and CDR2 SVGAGI. CDR3 size: 14 residues. Here the CDR3 DNA reads TGTGCCAGCAGCCCGCAGGGTAACACCGGGGAGCTGTTTTTT. Translating gives CASSPQGNTGELFF.

This chain uses TRBV28 with TRBJ2-1; D is undetermined. The V end was cut by 1 base, the J end by 5 bases, with 0 bases between. The CDR3 has 11 amino acids. The germline V gene encodes CDR1 MDHEN and CDR2 SYDVKM. CDR3 in DNA: TGTGCCAGCAGTTTATACAATGAGCAGTTCTTC. The encoded protein is CASSLYNEQFF.

The V and J genes are TRBV27 and TRBJ1-5, with D possibly being TRBD1 (5 bases). The CDR3 length is 16 residues. Germline V gene data show CDR1 as MNHEY and CDR2 as SMNVEV (reference sequence). The V and J ends lost 3 bases and 4 bases respectively, with 16 bases between them. For the CDR3, the DNA is TGTGCCAGCAGTTTCCTCAAAAGGGACGGAAATCAGCCCCAGCATTTT. It translates to CASSFLKRDGNQPQHF.

The rearrangement uses TRBV9 and TRBJ1-1; tentatively, D is TRBD1 (6 bases). The CDR3 covers 14 residues. From germline, CDR1 is SGDLS and CDR2 YYNGEE. V shed 3 bases and J shed 1 base, with 10 bases lying between them. CDR3 protein: CASSEQTGNTEAFF. The CDR3 DNA is TGTGCCAGCAGCGAGCAGACAGGGAACACTGAAGCTTTCTTT.

This chain's CDR3 is CASSVRSGTYEQYF. DNA of the CDR3: TGTGCCAGTAGTGTCCGGAGCGGGACCTACGAGCAGTACTTC. The rearrangement links TRBV19 to TRBJ2-7, with 7 bases matching TRBD2. The CDR3 sequence is 14 residues long. Trimming cost V 5 bases and J 2 bases; bases outside gene matches: 6. In germline, CDR1 is LNHDA, CDR2 SQIVND (reference sequence).

This sequence joins TRBV25-1 and TRBJ2-1; maybe TRBD2 (6 bases). Trimming left V 5 bases short and J 3 bases short, with 11 bases between. The CDR3 loop spans 14 amino acids. The V gene's germline CDR1 is MGHDK and CDR2 SYGVNS. CDR3 residues: CASSSLADYNEQFF. CDR3 sequence (DNA): TGTGCCAGCAGTAGCTTAGCGGACTACAATGAGCAGTTCTTC.

This clone appeared a single time. The genes are TRBV30 and TRBJ1-1; 9 nucleotides match TRBD1. CDR3 length: 10 residues. The germline V gene encodes CDR1 GTSNPN and CDR2 SVGIG (reference sequence). J lost 9 bases, V lost 5 bases, and 1 base had no gene match. The CDR3 sequence: CAWGTGKAFF. In DNA, the CDR3 is TGTGCCTGGGGGACAGGGAAAGCTTTCTTT.

The chain joins TRBV5-1 to TRBJ1-1; D remains unclear. Between the trimmed V and J ends, which lost 0 bases and 3 bases, there was a span of 9 bases. This CDR3 is built from 14 residues. Germline V gene data show CDR1 as SGHRS and CDR2 as YFSETQ. The CDR3 is CASSLGVVDTEAFF. The CDR3 bases are TGCGCCAGCAGCTTGGGTGTCGTGGACACTGAAGCTTTCTTT.

The rearrangement links TRBV9 to TRBJ2-3; 13 bases agree with TRBD2. V lost 4 bases to trimming and J lost 0 bases; unmatched junction nucleotides: 17. The CDR3 totals 21 residues. Germline V lookup: CDR1 SGDLS, CDR2 YYNGEE. CDR3 protein: CASSPLGGLAGRWTSTDTQYF. DNA for the CDR3: TGTGCCAGCAGCCCCCTCGGGGGACTAGCGGGGAGGTGGACTAGCACAGATACGCAGTATTTT.

The genes are TRBV28 and TRBJ1-5; possibly TRBD1 for D (6 bases). Germline CDR1 MDHEN, CDR2 SYDVKM. This CDR3 contains 13 residues. V was cut by 8 bases and J by 4 bases, with 12 bases left in between. The CDR3 protein is CASYRDWNQPQHF. The DNA of the CDR3 is TGTGCCAGCTACAGGGATTGGAATCAGCCCCAGCATTTT.

The J gene is TRBJ1-1, the V gene TRBV7-2, with D uncertain. The V end lost 5 bases, the J end lost 2 bases, and 12 bases lay between the germline ends. The CDR3 loop spans 14 amino acids. Germline V gene data show CDR1 as SGHTA and CDR2 as FQGNSA. CDR3 coding DNA: TGTGCCAGCAGCCCTCGGCTCATTAACACTGAAGCTTTCTTT. It specifies CASSPRLINTEAFF.

This clone has only a few counts. This sample includes further DNA sequences coding for the same CDR3. This chain joins TRBV18 and TRBJ2-7; D gene unclear. The CDR3 spans 13 residues. Germline lookup yields CDR1 KGHSH and CDR2 LQKENI. V was trimmed by 3 bases and J by 3 bases, leaving 9 bases between them. The CDR3 DNA sequence: TGTGCCAGCTCACCCGACGGGTACTACGAGCAGTACTTC. It specifies CASSPDGYYEQYF.

The genes are TRBV3-1 (or the pseudogene TRBV3-2) and TRBJ1-3; D is undetermined. V was shortened by 6 bases and J by 1 base, with 4 bases between the two germline ends. This CDR3 has 12 amino acids. The germline V gene has CDR1 LGHDT and CDR2 YNNKEL (reference sequence). CDR3 amino acids: CASSTSGNTIYF. CDR3 in DNA: TGTGCCAGCAGTACGTCTGGAAACACCATATATTTT.

The rearrangement uses TRBV2 and TRBJ2-7, with 9 bases fitting TRBD1. The germline V gene encodes CDR1 SNHLY and CDR2 FYNNEI. The V segment lost 8 bases and the J segment 2 bases; nucleotides outside the gene matches: 10. This CDR3 contains 15 residues. The CDR3 protein is CASSRTDRGPYEQYF. CDR3 DNA sequence: TGTGCCAGCTCCCGAACGGACAGGGGCCCCTACGAGCAGTACTTC.

The count of this clone is one. The rearrangement links TRBV6-5 to TRBJ2-7; D may be TRBD1 or TRBD2 (5 bases each). Germline V gene sequence: CDR1 MNHEY, CDR2 SVGAGI. Trimming removed 7 bases at V and 3 bases at J, with 13 bases between. The CDR3 contains 13 residues. As DNA, the CDR3 is TGTGCCAGCATTCCGGGACCCATCTACGAGCAGTACTTC. It is translated as CASIPGPIYEQYF.

This clone was found once. This chain uses TRBV18 with TRBJ2-3, with D unclear. The V end lost 2 bases, the J end lost 1 base, and 4 bases lay between the germline ends. The CDR3 is 13 amino acids. In germline, CDR1 is KGHSH, CDR2 LQKENI. The CDR3: CASSPGGTDTQYF. The CDR3 coding sequence is TGTGCCAGCTCACCAGGGGGCACAGATACGCAGTATTTT.

V gene TRBV9 combines with J gene TRBJ1-2; no clear D gene. Trimming stripped 4 bases from V and 13 bases from J, with 5 bases between. The CDR3 length is 8 residues. Germline V CDR1 and CDR2: SGDLS, YYNGEE. CDR3 sequence reads: CASSPRTF. As DNA, the CDR3 is TGTGCCAGCAGCCCCCGCACCTTC. The full variable domain, in which reference TRBV9 and TRBJ1-2 provide the parts outside the CDR3, is DSGVTQTPKHLITATGQRVTLRCSPRSGDLSVYWYQQSLDQGLQFLIQYYNGEERAKGNILERFSAQQFPDLHSELNLSSLELGDSALYFCASSPRTFGSGTRLTVV.

This rearrangement joins TRBV15 to TRBJ1-1; maybe TRBD1 (5 bases). V lost 7 bases to trimming and J lost 0 bases, with 9 bases between them. The CDR3 has 13 residues. The germline gives CDR1 LNHNV, CDR2 YYDKDF (reference sequence). This CDR3 is CATTAGLNTEAFF. The CDR3 nucleotides are TGTGCCACCACGGCGGGGCTGAACACTGAAGCTTTCTTT.

In its sample, this clone was seen a few times. The rearrangement joins TRBV5-1 to TRBJ2-2, with 8 bases identical to TRBD1. Germline V gene data show CDR1 as SGHRS and CDR2 as YFSETQ. The CDR3 has 16 amino acids. The V segment lost 3 bases and the J segment 6 bases; nucleotides outside the gene matches: 10. This CDR3 is CASSSAGTGLSGELFF. DNA of the CDR3: TGCGCCAGCAGCTCAGCAGGGACAGGTCTCTCCGGGGAGCTGTTTTTT.